This T cell receptor beta chain was found in a study of T cell changes during pregnancy in multiple sclerosis. Trimming removed 0 bases at V and 6 bases at J, with 20 bases between. CDR3 length: 17 amino acids. The germline CDR1 and CDR2 sequences are SGHVS and FQNEAQ. Assay used: immunoSEQ multiplex PCR; TCRdb lists only in-frame clones, some missing. Here the sample spans about 76,000 clones, 94% being singletons. The J gene is TRBJ1-2, the V gene TRBV7-8, with D possibly TRBD1 on 6 matching bases. Sequencing was performed on peripheral blood, taken in the third trimester of pregnancy. The clonotype originates from a female donor with multiple sclerosis, enrolled in a pregnancy study. CDR3 residues: CASSLAIDRRTRDGYTF. In DNA, the CDR3 is TGTGCCAGCAGCTTAGCCATAGACAGGCGGACCCGGGATGGCTACACCTTC.